The 8 T cell receptor beta chains in this list originate from one sample, sequenced in a study of blood T cell repertoires in COVID-19 (dated by TCRdb to between 2020 and 2021). Preparation of the library involved the immunoSEQ multiplex PCR assay. TCRdb limited this immuneACCESS table to in-frame rearrangements with V and J called. A share of clones is missing; checked studies link under half to unresolved V genes, and the rest is unexplained. The sample data list around 84,000 clones, and over 70% of these were observed just once. The ten largest account for 5.7% of the sample. Sequencing input: peripheral blood. The receptors originated from a man aged 50 to 59 with active or convalescent COVID-19.

This chain connects TRBV6-6 to TRBJ1-2; TRBD1 aligns across 9 bases. The CDR3 runs to 14 residues. The germline gives CDR1 MNHNY, CDR2 SVGAGI (reference sequence). V gave up 5 bases and J gave up 6 bases; unmatched junction bases: 7. The CDR3 sequence is CASSDRGEMDGYTF. The DNA for the CDR3 is TGTGCCAGCAGTGACAGGGGGGAAATGGATGGCTACACCTTC.

This sequence joins TRBV25-1 and TRBJ1-4, with 7 nucleotides matching TRBD1. Germline V gene sequence: CDR1 MGHDK, CDR2 SYGVNS. V dropped 1 base and J dropped 8; count of bases not matched to a gene: 10. The CDR3 has 16 residues. CDR3: CASSEWEGGAGEKLFF. The CDR3 nucleotides read TGTGCCAGCAGTGAATGGGAAGGGGGCGCTGGGGAAAAACTGTTTTTT.

V usage is TRBV5-1 and J usage is TRBJ1-5; possible D gene TRBD1, 5 bases. Germline V lookup: CDR1 SGHRS, CDR2 YFSETQ. This CDR3 spans 14 amino acids. V lost 4 bases and J lost 2, with 10 bases in between. The CDR3 nucleotides are TGCGCCAGCAGCCTGGGGGGGGGCAATCAGCCCCAGCATTTT. It codes for CASSLGGGNQPQHF.

V is TRBV25-1 and J is TRBJ2-5, with D possibly being TRBD1 (7 bases). V was trimmed by 4 bases and J by 1 base, leaving 13 bases between them. Germline assignment: CDR1 MGHDK and CDR2 SYGVNS. CDR3 length: 15 amino acids. DNA for the CDR3: TGTGCCAGCAGTGCCCAGGGGGGTGCCCAAGAGACCCAGTACTTC. Protein sequence: CASSAQGGAQETQYF.

This sequence joins TRBV5-4 and TRBJ2-7; TRBD2 matches 7 bases. J lost 1 base, V lost 4 bases, and 5 bases had no gene match. CDR1 and CDR2 from the germline V gene are SGHNT and YYREEE (reference sequence). The CDR3 has 14 amino acids. In DNA, the CDR3 is TGTGCCAGCAGCCGTGCCGGGGGGTCCTACGAGCAGTACTTC. This encodes CASSRAGGSYEQYF.

DNA for the CDR3: TGTGCCAGCAGCTTGGTTCAGGGGGCAAATGAGCAGTTCTTC. Translation: CASSLVQGANEQFF. The V gene is TRBV5-8, the J gene TRBJ2-1, with 8 bases matching TRBD1. Germline V CDR1 and CDR2: SGHTS, YDEGEE. This CDR3 contains 14 residues. V lost 0 bases, J lost 7 bases, and 3 bases stayed unmatched.

This clone was observed a single time. The chain uses TRBV14 and TRBJ2-7; TRBD1 aligns across 8 bases. Germline V gene sequence: CDR1 SGHDN, CDR2 FVKESK. CDR3 length: 15 residues. Unmatched junction bases numbered 7, after V lost 4 bases and J lost 2 bases. DNA for the CDR3: TGTGCCAGCAGCCTCGGGACAGGTGTAACCTACGAGCAGTACTTC. Translated: CASSLGTGVTYEQYF.

J is TRBJ2-3 and V is TRBV6-6; TRBD1 agrees at 9 bases. CDR1 and CDR2 from the germline V gene are MNHNY and SVGAGI (reference sequence). The CDR3 spans 15 residues. The junction had 4 bases not matched to a gene; V was cut back by 2 bases and J by 4 bases. The CDR3 here is CASSYGTGRSDTQYF. The CDR3 nucleotides are TGTGCCAGCAGTTACGGGACAGGGAGGTCAGATACGCAGTATTTT.